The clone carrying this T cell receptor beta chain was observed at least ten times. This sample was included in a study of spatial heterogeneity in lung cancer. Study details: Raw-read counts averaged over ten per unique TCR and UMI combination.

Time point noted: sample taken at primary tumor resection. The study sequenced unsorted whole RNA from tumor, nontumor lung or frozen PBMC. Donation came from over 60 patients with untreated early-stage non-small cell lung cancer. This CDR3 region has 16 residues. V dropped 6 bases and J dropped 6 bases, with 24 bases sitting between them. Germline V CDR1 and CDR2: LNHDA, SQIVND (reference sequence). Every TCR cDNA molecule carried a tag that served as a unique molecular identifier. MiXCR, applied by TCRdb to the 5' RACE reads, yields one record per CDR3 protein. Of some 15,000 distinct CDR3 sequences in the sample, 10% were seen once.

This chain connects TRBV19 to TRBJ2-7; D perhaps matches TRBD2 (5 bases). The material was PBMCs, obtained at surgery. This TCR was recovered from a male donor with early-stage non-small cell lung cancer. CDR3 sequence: CASSKTRTDGGGEQYF. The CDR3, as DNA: TGTGCCAGTAGCAAAACGCGGACGGACGGAGGTGGCGAGCAGTACTTC.